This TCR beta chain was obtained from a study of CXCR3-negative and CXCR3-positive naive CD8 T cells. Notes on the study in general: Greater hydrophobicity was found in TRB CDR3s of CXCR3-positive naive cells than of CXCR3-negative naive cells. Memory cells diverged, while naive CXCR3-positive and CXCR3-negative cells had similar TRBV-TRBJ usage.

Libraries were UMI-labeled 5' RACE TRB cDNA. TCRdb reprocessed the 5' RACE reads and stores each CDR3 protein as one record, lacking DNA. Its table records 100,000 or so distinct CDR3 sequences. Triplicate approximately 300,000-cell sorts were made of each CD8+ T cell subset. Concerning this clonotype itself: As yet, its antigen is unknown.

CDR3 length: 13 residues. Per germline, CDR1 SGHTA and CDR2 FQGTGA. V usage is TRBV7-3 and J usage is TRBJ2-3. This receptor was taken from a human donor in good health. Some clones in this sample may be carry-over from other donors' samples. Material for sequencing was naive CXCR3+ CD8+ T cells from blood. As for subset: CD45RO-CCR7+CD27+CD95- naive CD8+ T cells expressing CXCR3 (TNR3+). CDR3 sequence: CASRSGSSTTQYF.